Following are 25 T cell receptor beta chains from one sample sequenced in a study of T cells in tuberculosis. Clones were read by immunoSEQ multiplex PCR, and TCRdb kept only the in-frame ones, dropping some. The sample includes 23,000 or so clones, roughly 96% of them seen just once. Source material: PBMCs. Receptors were obtained from a donor between 5 and 29 years old with latent tuberculosis or without tuberculosis infection.

The chain recombines TRBV9 with TRBJ2-1; the match to TRBD1 covers 7 bases. Germline lookup yields CDR1 SGDLS and CDR2 YYNGEE. V gave up 2 bases and J gave up 8 bases; unmatched junction bases: 7. This CDR3 has 14 residues. The CDR3 protein is CASSVWDSEYEQFF. The CDR3 DNA is TGTGCCAGCAGCGTTTGGGACAGTGAATATGAGCAGTTCTTC.

The V gene is TRBV5-8, the J gene TRBJ2-4; D unclear. There are 14 residues in the CDR3. The germline V gene has CDR1 SGHTS and CDR2 YDEGEE. V lost 2 bases and J lost 0, with 6 bases in between. The CDR3 loop reads CASSFRLAKNIQYF. CDR3 coding DNA: TGTGCCAGCAGCTTTAGATTAGCCAAAAACATTCAGTACTTC.

The chain couples TRBV7-2 to TRBJ1-2, with D maybe TRBD1 (5 bases). The CDR3 extends over 14 amino acids. V shed 2 bases and J shed 3 bases, with 10 bases lying between them. In germline, CDR1 is SGHTA, CDR2 FQGNSA. CDR3 residues: CASSLHDSDYGYTF. In DNA, the CDR3 is TGTGCCAGCAGCTTACACGACAGTGACTATGGCTACACCTTC.

This sequence joins TRBV5-6 and TRBJ1-1, with D hard to call. The CDR3 runs 13 residues. Germline values: CDR1 SGHDT, CDR2 YYEEEE. The ends were cut back, 7 bases at V and 2 bases at J, with 12 bases in the middle. CDR3 sequence reads: CASLLTPNTEAFF. For the CDR3, the DNA is TGTGCCAGCCTCCTTACACCCAACACTGAAGCTTTCTTT.

The chain carries TRBV9 and TRBJ2-6; possible D gene TRBD1, 6 bases. V dropped 4 bases and J dropped 0 bases, with 20 bases sitting between them. Per germline, CDR1 SGDLS and CDR2 YYNGEE. The CDR3 is 19 amino acids. This CDR3 reads CASSLTGNPLDSGANVLTF. DNA for the CDR3: TGTGCCAGCAGCCTTACAGGGAATCCCCTCGACTCTGGGGCCAACGTCCTGACTTTC.

The genes are TRBV28 and TRBJ2-2, with 8 bases identical to TRBD1. Germline CDR1 is MDHEN and CDR2 is SYDVKM. The CDR3 contains 14 residues. V lost 8 bases to trimming and J lost 2 bases; unmatched junction nucleotides: 4. This chain's CDR3 is CASLGQGNTGELFF. The CDR3 DNA is TGTGCCAGCCTCGGACAGGGTAACACCGGGGAGCTGTTTTTT. Filled out from reference TRBV28 and TRBJ2-2, the complete variable domain reads DVKVTQSSRYLVKRTGEKVFLECVQDMDHENMFWYRQDPGLGLRLIYFSYDVKMKEKGDIPEGYSVSREKKERFSLILESASTNQTSMYLCASLGQGNTGELFFGEGSRLTVL.

The chain couples TRBV5-6 to TRBJ2-5, with 10 bases aligning to TRBD2. The V gene end was trimmed by 3 bases and the J gene end by 2 bases; junction bases not matched to a gene: 7. In germline, CDR1 is SGHDT, CDR2 YYEEEE. This CDR3 contains 16 residues. The CDR3 sequence is CASSSDKTSGQETQYF. In DNA, the CDR3 is TGTGCCAGCAGCTCTGACAAGACTAGCGGGCAAGAGACCCAGTACTTC.

The rearrangement uses TRBV5-4 and TRBJ2-7, with 10 nucleotides matching TRBD1. Per the germline V gene, CDR1 is SGHNT and CDR2 is YYREEE (reference sequence). Unmatched junction bases numbered 10, after V lost 4 bases and J lost 0 bases. The CDR3 has 17 amino acids. The CDR3 loop is CASSAALDRGSSYEQYF. The CDR3 region has the DNA TGTGCCAGCAGCGCCGCCCTGGACAGGGGGAGCTCCTACGAGCAGTACTTC.

The chain carries TRBV15 and TRBJ2-7; weak D call: TRBD1 (5 bases). Germline-derived CDR1 and CDR2 are LNHNV and YYDKDF (reference sequence). The CDR3 runs to 15 residues. The ends were cut back, 1 base at V and 5 bases at J, with 15 bases in the middle. CDR3 region: CATSRGTRSGHEQYF. The CDR3 DNA follows: TGTGCCACCAGCAGAGGGACACGATCTGGGCACGAGCAGTACTTC.

The V gene is TRBV9, the J gene TRBJ1-3; the match to TRBD1 covers 8 bases. Looked up from germline, CDR1 is SGDLS and CDR2 is YYNGEE. The CDR3 contains 14 residues. Losses at the gene ends were 3 bases for V and 4 bases for J; bases not matched to a gene: 3. CDR3 DNA sequence: TGTGCCAGCAGCGCCTCAGGGGGCGGAAACACCATATATTTT. Translated, it gives CASSASGGGNTIYF.

In this sample, this clone turned up once. The chain links TRBV6-1 to TRBJ2-7; 7 nucleotides align to TRBD1. CDR3 length equals 14 residues. Germline CDR1 reads MNHNS; CDR2 reads SASEGT. V lost 6 bases to trimming and J lost 2 bases; unmatched junction nucleotides: 7. In DNA, the CDR3 is TGTGCCAGCAGGAGTCTAGGGACAGCCTACGAGCAGTACGTC. Translation: CASRSLGTAYEQYV.

This clone has only a few counts. The rearrangement links TRBV18 to TRBJ1-2; D is unresolved. Germline-derived CDR1 and CDR2 are KGHSH and LQKENI. This CDR3 contains 15 residues. The V gene lost 2 bases and the J gene lost 0 bases, with 10 bases spanning the gap. The CDR3 sequence: CASSPSAGPNYGYTF. The CDR3 nucleotides are TGTGCCAGCTCACCATCCGCGGGCCCTAACTATGGCTACACCTTC.

The V gene is TRBV10-1, the J gene TRBJ2-7; 8 nucleotides line up with TRBD2. Germline assignment: CDR1 WNHNN and CDR2 SYGVQD (reference sequence). The V gene end was trimmed by 5 bases and the J gene end by 2 bases; junction bases not matched to a gene: 5. The CDR3 runs to 14 residues. The CDR3 sequence: CASSKSGGPYEQYF. The CDR3 region has the DNA TGCGCCAGCAGTAAAAGCGGGGGTCCCTACGAGCAGTACTTC.

This chain links TRBV29-1 with TRBJ1-1, with D maybe TRBD1 (5 bases). The CDR3 is 12 residues long. In germline, CDR1 is SQVTM, CDR2 ANQGSEA. The V end was cut by 6 bases, the J end by 6 bases, with 14 bases between. This CDR3 is CSVTGGVAEAFF. In nucleotides, the CDR3 is TGCAGCGTGACGGGGGGAGTCGCTGAAGCTTTCTTT.

V usage is TRBV11-3 and J usage is TRBJ2-1; TRBD2 matches 13 bases. From germline, CDR1 is SGHNT and CDR2 YENEEA. V lost 5 bases, J lost 9 bases, and 16 bases stayed unmatched. This CDR3 comprises 18 residues. CDR3 sequence (DNA): TGTGCCAGCAGCGCGCGCCTAACTAGCGGGGGGGCCTTACGTGAGCAGTTCTTC. It is translated as CASSARLTSGGALREQFF.

With regard to this clone: Relative to the germline gene, one junction end is altered; a read error may explain this. V usage is TRBV25-1 and J usage is TRBJ2-5, with D possibly matching TRBD1 (7 bases). Germline CDR1 and CDR2: MGHDK and SYGVNS. The CDR3 is 15 amino acids. The CDR3 DNA sequence: TGTGCCGGCAGTGAGGGCAAGGGGGCGGGGGAGACCCAGTACTTC. This codes for CAGSEGKGAGETQYF.

The gene calls are TRBV6-1 and TRBJ1-5; D remains unclear. The germline gives CDR1 MNHNS, CDR2 SASEGT. The length of the CDR3 is 23 residues. Trimming pared 1 base from V and 1 base from J, leaving 32 bases between. CDR3 amino acids: CASSEVWTPRPGILKRSNQPQHF. The DNA for the CDR3 is TGTGCCAGCAGTGAAGTTTGGACGCCGCGGCCCGGGATACTCAAGAGGAGCAATCAGCCCCAGCATTTT.

The chain links TRBV2 to TRBJ2-7, with a weak D call TRBD1 (5 bases). With 6 bases removed from V and 4 bases from J, the gap between germline ends came to 19 bases. The length of the CDR3 is 15 residues. CDR1 and CDR2 from the germline V gene are SNHLY and FYNNEI. The CDR3 DNA reads as TGTGCCAGCAGCCCCGACAGTTTTAAAAATTACGAGCAGTACGTC. Its protein product is CASSPDSFKNYEQYV.

The genes are TRBV30 and TRBJ1-1; D remains unclear. This CDR3 has 13 amino acids. Germline values: CDR1 GTSNPN, CDR2 SVGIG (reference sequence). V lost 2 bases, J lost 5 bases, and 12 bases lay in between. The DNA for the CDR3 is TGTGCCTGGAGTTGGCCAGGCCGAACTGAAGCTTTCTTT. Translating it yields CAWSWPGRTEAFF.

The chain recombines TRBV27 with TRBJ2-5; D not certain. The V end lost 5 bases, the J end lost 2 bases, and 15 bases lay between the germline ends. The CDR3 totals 15 residues. Germline CDR1 is MNHEY and CDR2 is SMNVEV (reference sequence). CDR3 loop: CASSQRRVVQETQYF. The DNA of the CDR3 is TGTGCCAGCAGTCAGCGACGGGTTGTACAAGAGACCCAGTACTTC.

The chain's CDR3 is CASSYGQGAKNIQYF. The DNA for the CDR3 is TGTGCCAGCAGTTACGGACAGGGGGCCAAAAACATTCAGTACTTC. V is TRBV6-5 and J is TRBJ2-4; 9 nucleotides line up with TRBD1. This CDR3 contains 15 residues. The V gene end was trimmed by 2 bases and the J gene end by 1 base; junction bases not matched to a gene: 0. Germline V gene lookup returns CDR1 MNHEY and CDR2 SVGAGI.

The J gene is TRBJ2-5, the V gene TRBV6-1; D unclear. Germline CDR1 MNHNS, CDR2 SASEGT. V was pared by 3 bases and J by 1 base, with 6 bases between. The CDR3 totals 13 residues. CDR3 in DNA: TGTGCCAGCAGTGACTATCTCCAAGAGACCCAGTACTTC. It is translated as CASSDYLQETQYF.

The V call is TRBV2, the J call TRBJ1-5; 8 nucleotides line up with TRBD1. Germline CDR1 reads SNHLY; CDR2 reads FYNNEI. The CDR3 extends over 15 amino acids. Trimming cost V 7 bases and J 3 bases; bases outside gene matches: 8. Written as DNA, the CDR3 is TGTGCCAGCAACCAACAGGGGGGCCCCAATCAGCCCCAGCATTTT. Encoded protein: CASNQQGGPNQPQHF.

The chain joins TRBV18 to TRBJ2-3; TRBD1 agrees at 8 bases. Germline V gene lookup returns CDR1 KGHSH and CDR2 LQKENI. The CDR3 extends over 15 amino acids. Losses at the gene ends were 5 bases for V and 3 bases for J; bases not matched to a gene: 7. The CDR3 DNA is TGTGCCAGCTCATATGACAGGGGTGGGACAGATACGCAGTATTTT. Translated: CASSYDRGGTDTQYF.

The V and J genes are TRBV23-1 and TRBJ2-7; D perhaps matches TRBD1 (6 bases). TRBV23-1 is placed among ORFs of uncertain function. This CDR3 has 13 residues. Trimming pared 4 bases from V and 4 bases from J, leaving 11 bases between. The CDR3 here is CASSRQDLYEQYV. The DNA for the CDR3 is TGCGCCAGCAGTCGACAGGACCTATACGAGCAGTACGTC.